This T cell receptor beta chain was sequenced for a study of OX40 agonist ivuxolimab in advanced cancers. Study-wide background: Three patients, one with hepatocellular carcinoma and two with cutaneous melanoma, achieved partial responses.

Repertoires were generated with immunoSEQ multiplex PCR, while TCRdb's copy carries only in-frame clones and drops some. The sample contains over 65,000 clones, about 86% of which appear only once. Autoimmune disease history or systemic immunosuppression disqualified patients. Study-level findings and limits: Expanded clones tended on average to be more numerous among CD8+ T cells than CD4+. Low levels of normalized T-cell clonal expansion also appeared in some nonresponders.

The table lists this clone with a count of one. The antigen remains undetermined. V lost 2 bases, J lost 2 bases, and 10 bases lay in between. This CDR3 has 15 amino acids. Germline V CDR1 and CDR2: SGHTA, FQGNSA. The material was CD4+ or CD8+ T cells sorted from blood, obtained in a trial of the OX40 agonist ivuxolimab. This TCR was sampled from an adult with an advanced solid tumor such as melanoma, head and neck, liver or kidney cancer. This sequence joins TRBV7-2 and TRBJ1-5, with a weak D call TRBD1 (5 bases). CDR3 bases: TGTGCCAGCAGCTTACAGGGTATGGGCAATCAGCCCCAGCATTTT. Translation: CASSLQGMGNQPQHF.